This is a list of T cell receptor beta chains from one sample in a study of blood T cell repertoires in COVID-19. Generated by immunoSEQ multiplex PCR, the TCRdb table keeps only in-frame clones and is missing some. The sample shows some 390,000 clones, around 89% of them seen only once. Sequences were obtained from peripheral blood. All receptors derive from a woman aged 40 to 49 with COVID-19, enrolled during active disease. Each CDR3 is given with its conserved first and last residue. The D gene is left open where the match is weak. Clone sizes are given selectively: once, few, many, or a class where the clone is expanded.

V,J,D,size,CDR3,DNA
TRBV25-1,TRBJ1-1,.,.,CATVDTLNTEAFF,TGTGCCACCGTTGACACCTTGAACACTGAAGCTTTCTTT
TRBV27,TRBJ2-4,.,.,CASSLRLPGRDIQYF,TGTGCCAGCAGTTTAAGGCTCCCGGGAAGGGACATTCAGTACTTC
TRBV28,TRBJ2-7,TRBD1,.,CASSQYRGSYEQYF,TGTGCCAGCAGTCAGTACAGGGGTTCGTACGAGCAGTACTTC
TRBV6-2/TRBV6-3,TRBJ2-1,.,.,CASSYSIKANEQFF,TGTGCCAGCAGTTACTCGATAAAAGCCAATGAGCAGTTCTTC
TRBV19,TRBJ1-2,.,.,CASSIPSGFTYGYTF,TGTGCCAGTAGTATCCCATCGGGATTTACTTATGGCTACACCTTC
TRBV6-5,TRBJ1-3,.,once,CASRSGGLRNTIYF,TGTGCCAGCAGGTCCGGCGGGTTAAGAAACACCATATATTTT
TRBV29-1,TRBJ2-1,TRBD2,.,CSVGGLAGGYSSYNEQFF,TGCAGCGTGGGAGGACTAGCGGGGGGGTACAGCTCCTACAATGAGCAGTTCTTC
TRBV5-1,TRBJ2-3,.,.,CASSRGTAIGDTQYF,TGCGCCAGCAGCCGCGGGACAGCTATTGGAGATACGCAGTATTTT
TRBV5-1,TRBJ2-2,.,.,CASSLARVITGELFF,TGCGCCAGCAGCTTGGCCAGGGTGATCACCGGGGAGCTGTTTTTT
TRBV5-1,TRBJ2-3,TRBD1,.,CASSLGAGGLGDTQYF,TGCGCCAGCAGCCTTGGGGCAGGGGGTTTGGGGGATACGCAGTATTTT
TRBV9,TRBJ2-3,.,.,CASSRRGDSADTQYF,TGTGCCAGCAGCCGTAGGGGGGACAGCGCAGATACGCAGTATTTT
TRBV6-5,TRBJ1-6,.,.,CASSYFDGRGDSPLHF,TGTGCCAGCAGTTACTTTGACGGGAGAGGGGATTCACCCCTCCACTTT
TRBV12-3/TRBV12-4,TRBJ2-1,.,.,CASRRTYNEQFF,TGTGCCAGCAGAAGGACTTACAATGAGCAGTTCTTC
TRBV13,TRBJ1-3,.,.,CASSLGGGSSGNTIYF,TGTGCCAGCAGCTTAGGTGGAGGAAGCTCTGGAAACACCATATATTTT
TRBV11-2,TRBJ2-5,TRBD2,.,CATGQWGGETQYF,TGTGCCACCGGGCAGTGGGGGGGGGAGACCCAGTACTTC
TRBV27,TRBJ1-2,TRBD1,.,CASRRTTGGDGYTF,TGTGCCAGCAGAAGAACTACAGGGGGCGATGGCTACACCTTC
TRBV30,TRBJ1-5,.,.,CAWSEQGPQHF,TGTGCCTGGAGTGAACAGGGGCCCCAGCATTTT
TRBV5-1,TRBJ1-1,TRBD1,.,CASSRDRVHPEAFF,TGCGCCAGCAGCAGGGACAGGGTACATCCCGAAGCTTTCTTT
TRBV28,TRBJ2-7,.,.,CASRTDSLPREQYF,TGTGCCAGCAGAACGGACAGCCTCCCACGCGAGCAGTACTTC
TRBV27,TRBJ2-7,TRBD2,.,CASSLAPTRELVYEQYF,TGTGCCAGCAGTTTGGCCCCCACGCGGGAGTTGGTCTACGAGCAGTACTTC
TRBV4-1,TRBJ1-4,.,.,CASSQDLQGIGEKLFF,TGCGCCAGCAGCCAAGATCTTCAGGGCATTGGTGAAAAACTGTTTTTT
TRBV28,TRBJ1-2,.,once,CASSRTAEREVGYTF,TGTGCCAGCAGTCGCACAGCCGAGAGGGAAGTAGGCTACACCTTC
TRBV10-3,TRBJ2-3,TRBD2,.,CAISSTSGRGDTQYF,TGTGCCATCAGTTCGACTAGCGGGAGAGGGGATACGCAGTATTTT
TRBV7-2,TRBJ1-2,.,.,CASSSLAGYYGYTF,TGTGCCAGCAGCTCCCTTGCAGGCTACTATGGCTACACCTTC
TRBV9,TRBJ1-2,.,once,CASSVEHSYGYTF,TGTGCCAGCAGCGTAGAACACAGCTATGGCTACACCTTC
TRBV7-9,TRBJ2-5,TRBD1,.,CASLTGQGVDQETQYF,TGTGCCAGCTTAACGGGACAGGGGGTGGACCAAGAGACCCAGTACTTC
TRBV30,TRBJ1-1,.,.,CAWSVGRLNTEAFF,TGTGCCTGGAGTGTTGGCAGGTTGAACACTGAAGCTTTCTTT
TRBV27,TRBJ2-2,.,.,CASSAHDRRLTGELFF,TGTGCCAGCAGTGCCCACGACAGACGGCTAACCGGGGAGCTGTTTTTT
TRBV14,TRBJ1-1,TRBD1,.,CASSRTQTDRGYTEAFF,TGTGCCAGCAGCCGTACCCAAACTGACAGGGGGTACACTGAAGCTTTCTTT
TRBV6-4,TRBJ1-2,.,.,CASRPGGNYGYTF,TGTGCCAGCAGGCCGGGGGGGAACTATGGCTACACCTTC
TRBV7-2,TRBJ1-1,TRBD1,.,CASSARTGMAFF,TGTGCCAGCAGCGCTCGGACAGGGATGGCTTTCTTT
TRBV19,TRBJ2-5,.,.,CASSPTGRGETQYF,TGTGCCAGTAGCCCGACAGGCCGAGGGGAGACCCAGTACTTC
TRBV7-7,TRBJ1-2,.,few,CASPPLGRVSRGYTF,TGTGCTAGTCCCCCTTTGGGCAGGGTAAGTCGTGGCTACACCTTC
TRBV5-4,TRBJ2-7,.,.,CASSLAGRELGEQYF,TGTGCCAGCAGCTTGGCGGGCCGGGAACTGGGCGAGCAGTACTTC
TRBV12-3/TRBV12-4,TRBJ1-3,.,.,CASSFTGNTIYF,TGTGCCAGCAGTTTCACTGGAAACACCATATATTTT
TRBV4-3,TRBJ1-2,.,.,CASSQDRSNYGYTF,TGCGCCAGCAGCCAAGATCGTAGTAACTATGGCTACACCTTC
TRBV10-3,TRBJ1-1,.,.,CAIRTLTGEDAEAFF,TGTGCCATCAGAACACTAACAGGCGAGGACGCTGAAGCTTTCTTT
TRBV10-2,TRBJ1-1,.,.,CASSESTEGSYPFGRYHTEAFF,TGCGCCAGCAGTGAGTCGACGGAAGGATCGTATCCCTTTGGGAGATATCACACTGAAGCTTTCTTT
TRBV19,TRBJ1-2,.,.,CASSMFWTDSNYGYTF,TGTGCCAGTAGTATGTTCTGGACAGACTCTAACTATGGCTACACCTTC
TRBV28,TRBJ2-7,TRBD1,.,CASKQGLYEQYF,TGTGCCAGCAAACAGGGGCTCTACGAGCAGTACTTC
TRBV28,TRBJ2-3,.,.,CAGRGPTDTQYF,TGTGCCGGGCGAGGGCCGACAGATACGCAGTATTTT
TRBV6-5,TRBJ2-1,TRBD1,once,CASSSGTVLYNEQFF,TGTGCCAGCAGTTCCGGGACAGTGCTCTACAATGAGCAGTTCTTC
TRBV6-6,TRBJ1-5,.,.,CASRQRDWNQPQHF,TGTGCCAGCAGGCAGCGGGATTGGAATCAGCCCCAGCATTTT
TRBV5-1,TRBJ2-7,TRBD1,.,CASSPDRATYEQYF,TGCGCCAGCAGTCCGGACAGGGCTACATACGAGCAGTACTTC
TRBV25-1,TRBJ2-2,TRBD1,.,CASSEGWDSTGELFF,TGTGCCAGCAGCGAAGGGTGGGACAGCACCGGGGAGCTGTTTTTT
TRBV7-2,TRBJ1-2,.,.,CASSLTQGTNYGYTF,TGTGCCAGCAGCTTAACTCAGGGGACTAACTATGGCTACACCTTC
TRBV7-3,TRBJ1-1,.,.,CASSLNRDTEAFF,TGTGCCAGCAGCTTAAACAGGGACACTGAAGCTTTCTTT
TRBV24-1,TRBJ2-3,.,.,CATSDPKDGNTDTQYF,TGTGCCACCAGTGATCCGAAGGACGGGAACACAGATACGCAGTATTTT
TRBV11-3,TRBJ2-7,.,.,CASSLGPREQYF,TGTGCCAGCAGCCTTGGCCCACGCGAGCAGTACTTC
TRBV7-2,TRBJ1-2,.,.,CASSLGGSPRGYTF,TGTGCCAGCAGCTTAGGGGGCAGCCCTAGAGGCTACACCTTC
TRBV19,TRBJ2-1,TRBD2,.,CASTPRLAGGQEQFF,TGTGCCAGTACCCCCCGACTAGCGGGGGGGCAGGAGCAGTTCTTC
TRBV21-1,TRBJ1-5,.,.,CATRGWHSNQPQHF,TGTGCCACCAGGGGCTGGCACAGCAATCAGCCCCAGCATTTT